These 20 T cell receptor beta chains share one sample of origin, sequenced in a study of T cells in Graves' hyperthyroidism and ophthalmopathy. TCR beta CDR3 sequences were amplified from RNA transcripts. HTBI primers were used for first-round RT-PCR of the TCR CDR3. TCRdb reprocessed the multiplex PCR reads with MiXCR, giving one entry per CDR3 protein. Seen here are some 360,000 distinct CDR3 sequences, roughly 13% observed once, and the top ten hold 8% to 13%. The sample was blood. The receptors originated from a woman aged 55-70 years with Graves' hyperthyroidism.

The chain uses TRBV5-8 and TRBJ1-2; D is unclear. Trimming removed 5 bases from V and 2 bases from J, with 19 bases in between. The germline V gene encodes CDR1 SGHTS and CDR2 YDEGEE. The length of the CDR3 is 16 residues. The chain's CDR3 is CASSSLRPDANYGYTF. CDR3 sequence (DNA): TGTGCCAGCAGTTCATTGCGCCCGGACGCAAACTATGGCTACACCTTC.

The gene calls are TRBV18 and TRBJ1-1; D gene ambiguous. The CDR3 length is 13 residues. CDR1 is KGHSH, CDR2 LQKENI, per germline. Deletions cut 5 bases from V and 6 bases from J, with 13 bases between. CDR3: CASSTIREAEAFF. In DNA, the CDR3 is TGTGCCAGCTCAACAATACGGGAGGCTGAAGCTTTCTTT.

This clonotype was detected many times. The CDR3 region has the DNA TGCAGTGCTAGAGGCTCCGGGACAGGGGTGTACGAGCAGTACTTC. It codes for CSARGSGTGVYEQYF. The chain is built from TRBV20-1 and TRBJ2-7; the match to TRBD1 covers 10 bases. The CDR3 is made up of 15 amino acids. Germline V CDR1 and CDR2: DFQATT, SNEGSKA (reference sequence). J was trimmed by 4 bases and V by 1 base; bases with no gene match: 7.

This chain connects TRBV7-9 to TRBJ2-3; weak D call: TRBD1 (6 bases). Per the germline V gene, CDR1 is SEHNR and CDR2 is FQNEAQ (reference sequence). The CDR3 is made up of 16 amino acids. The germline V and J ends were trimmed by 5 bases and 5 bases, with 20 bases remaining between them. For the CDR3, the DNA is TGTGCCAGCAGCCAGAGGGACATTCAGGTGCGAGATACGCAGTATTTT. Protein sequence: CASSQRDIQVRDTQYF.

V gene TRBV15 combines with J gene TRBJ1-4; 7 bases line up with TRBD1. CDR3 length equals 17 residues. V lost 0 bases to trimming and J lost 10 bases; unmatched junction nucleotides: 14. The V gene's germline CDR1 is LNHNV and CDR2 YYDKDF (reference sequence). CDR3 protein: CATSRDGAGTAFVKLFF. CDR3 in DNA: TGTGCCACCAGCAGAGATGGGGCCGGGACAGCCTTTGTAAAACTGTTTTTT.

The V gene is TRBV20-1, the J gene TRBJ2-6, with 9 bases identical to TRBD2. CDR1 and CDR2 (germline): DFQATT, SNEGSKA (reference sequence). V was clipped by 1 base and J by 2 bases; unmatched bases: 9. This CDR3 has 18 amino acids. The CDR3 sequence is CSARVPAGGGPGANVLTF. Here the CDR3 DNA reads TGCAGTGCTAGAGTGCCAGCGGGAGGAGGTCCTGGGGCCAACGTCCTGACTTTC.

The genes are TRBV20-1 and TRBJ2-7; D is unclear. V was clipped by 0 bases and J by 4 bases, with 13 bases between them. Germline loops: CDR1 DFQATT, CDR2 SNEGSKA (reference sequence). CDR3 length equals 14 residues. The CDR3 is CSARDSKRSYEQYF. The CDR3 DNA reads TGCAGTGCTAGAGATAGCAAGCGAAGTTACGAGCAGTACTTC.

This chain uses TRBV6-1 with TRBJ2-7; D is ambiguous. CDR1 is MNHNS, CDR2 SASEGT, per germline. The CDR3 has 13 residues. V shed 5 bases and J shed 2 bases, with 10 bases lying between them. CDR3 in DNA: TGTGCCAGCAGTAACCCTAGAACCTACGAGCAGTACTTC. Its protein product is CASSNPRTYEQYF.

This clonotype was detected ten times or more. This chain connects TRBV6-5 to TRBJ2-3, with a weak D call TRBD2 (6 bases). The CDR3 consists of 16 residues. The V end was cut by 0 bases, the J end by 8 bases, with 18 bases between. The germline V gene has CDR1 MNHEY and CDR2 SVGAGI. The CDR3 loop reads CASSYSMAGRWSTQYF. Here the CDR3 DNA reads TGTGCCAGCAGTTACTCTATGGCGGGAAGGTGGAGTACGCAGTATTTT.

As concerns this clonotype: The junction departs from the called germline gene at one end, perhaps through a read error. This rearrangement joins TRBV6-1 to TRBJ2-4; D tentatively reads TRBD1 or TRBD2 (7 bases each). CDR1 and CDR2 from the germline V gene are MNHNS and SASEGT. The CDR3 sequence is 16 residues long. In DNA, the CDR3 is TGTGTCAGCGCCAGGGGGGGGGCGGGGGATATAGACATTCAGTACTTC. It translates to CVSARGGAGDIDIQYF.

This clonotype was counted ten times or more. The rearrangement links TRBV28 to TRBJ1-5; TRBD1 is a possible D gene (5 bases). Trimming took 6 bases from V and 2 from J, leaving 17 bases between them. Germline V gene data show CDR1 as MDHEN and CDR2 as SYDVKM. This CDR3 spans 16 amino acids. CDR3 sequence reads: CASSSLLGAGNQPQHF. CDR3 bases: TGTGCCAGCAGCTCTCTTCTAGGGGCCGGCAATCAGCCCCAGCATTTT.

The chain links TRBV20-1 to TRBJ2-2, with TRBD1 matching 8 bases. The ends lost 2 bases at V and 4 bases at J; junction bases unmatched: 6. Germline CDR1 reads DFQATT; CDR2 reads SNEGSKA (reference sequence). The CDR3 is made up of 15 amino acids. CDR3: CSARRTGSGTGELFF. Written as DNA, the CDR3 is TGCAGTGCTAGACGGACAGGGAGTGGCACCGGGGAGCTGTTTTTT.

CDR3 nucleotide sequence: TGCAGTGCTAGCGGGAGTGAAAACATTCAGTACTTC. Residues: CSASGSENIQYF. V and J are TRBV20-1 and TRBJ2-4, with a weak D call TRBD2 (6 bases). This CDR3 comprises 12 residues. Trimming pared 3 bases from V and 5 bases from J, leaving 8 bases between. Germline V CDR1 and CDR2: DFQATT, SNEGSKA (reference sequence).

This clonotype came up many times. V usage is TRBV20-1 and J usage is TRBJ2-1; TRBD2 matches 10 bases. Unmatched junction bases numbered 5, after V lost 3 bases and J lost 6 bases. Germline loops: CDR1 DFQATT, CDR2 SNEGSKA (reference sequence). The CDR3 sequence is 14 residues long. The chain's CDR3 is CSASVPSGSNEQFF. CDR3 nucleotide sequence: TGCAGTGCTAGCGTACCTAGCGGGAGCAATGAGCAGTTCTTC.

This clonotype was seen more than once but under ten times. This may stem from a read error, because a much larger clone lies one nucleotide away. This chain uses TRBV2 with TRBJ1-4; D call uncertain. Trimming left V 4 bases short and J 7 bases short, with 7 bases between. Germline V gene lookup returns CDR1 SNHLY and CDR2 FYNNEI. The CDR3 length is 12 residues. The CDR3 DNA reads TGTGCCAGCAGTGTGTGCAGTGAAAAACTGTTTTTT. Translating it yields CASSVCSEKLFF.

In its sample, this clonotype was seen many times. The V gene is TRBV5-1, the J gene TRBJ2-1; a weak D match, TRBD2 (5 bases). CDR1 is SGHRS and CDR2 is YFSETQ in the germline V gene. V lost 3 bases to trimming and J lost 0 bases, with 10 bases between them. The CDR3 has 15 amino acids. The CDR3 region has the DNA TGCGCCAGCAGCTCAGCGGCTAGCTCCTACAATGAGCAGTTCTTC. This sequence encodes CASSSAASSYNEQFF.

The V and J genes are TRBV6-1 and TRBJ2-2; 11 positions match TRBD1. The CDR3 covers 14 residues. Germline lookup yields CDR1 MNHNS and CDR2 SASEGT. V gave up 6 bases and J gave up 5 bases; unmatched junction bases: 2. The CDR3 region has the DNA TGTGCCAGCAGGGACAGGGGGCCTACCGGGGAGCTGTTTTTT. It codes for CASRDRGPTGELFF.

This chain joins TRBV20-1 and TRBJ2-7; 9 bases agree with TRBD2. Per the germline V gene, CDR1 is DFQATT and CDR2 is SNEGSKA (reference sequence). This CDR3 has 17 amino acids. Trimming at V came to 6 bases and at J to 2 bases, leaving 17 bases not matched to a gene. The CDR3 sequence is CSARPPRAGGVPYEQYF. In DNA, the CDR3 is TGCAGTGCCCGACCCCCCAGGGCGGGAGGGGTCCCCTACGAGCAGTACTTC.

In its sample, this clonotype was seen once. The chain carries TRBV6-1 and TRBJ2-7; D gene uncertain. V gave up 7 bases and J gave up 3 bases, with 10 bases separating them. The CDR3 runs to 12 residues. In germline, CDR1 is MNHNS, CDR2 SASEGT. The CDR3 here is CASNRADYEQYF. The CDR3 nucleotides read TGTGCCAGCAACCGTGCGGACTACGAGCAGTACTTC.

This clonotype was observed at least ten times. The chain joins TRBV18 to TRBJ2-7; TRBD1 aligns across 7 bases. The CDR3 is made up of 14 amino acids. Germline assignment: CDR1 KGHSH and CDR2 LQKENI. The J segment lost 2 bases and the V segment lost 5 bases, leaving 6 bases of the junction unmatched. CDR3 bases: TGTGCCAGCTCAAGCCGACAGGGTCCCTACGAGCAGTACTTC. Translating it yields CASSSRQGPYEQYF.